This T cell receptor (beta chain) originates from a study of Graves' ophthalmopathy and Graves' hyperthyroidism. The study's findings and limits: Prediction of ophthalmopathy progression reached about 70% sensitivity and roughly 72% specificity. Built on 13 signatures, a model told ophthalmopathy apart from stable hyperthyroidism with over 85% sensitivity and 80% to 82% specificity.

Germline lookup yields CDR1 SGHAT and CDR2 FQNNGV. Between the trimmed V and J ends, which lost 1 base and 4 bases, there was a span of 7 bases. The CDR3 totals 13 residues. RNA transcripts were the template, and TCR beta CDR3 regions were amplified from them. After a first-round RT-PCR with HTBI primers, a second-round multiplex PCR was run. TCRdb fed the multiplex PCR reads into MiXCR, producing one record per CDR3 protein. The table includes some 350,000 distinct CDR3 sequences, about a sixth detected once. This clonotype was counted many times. Its antigen is not identified. Sample: peripheral blood. This clonotype was obtained from an adult woman with stable Graves' hyperthyroidism. The chain employs TRBV11-2 and TRBJ1-2, with D possibly being TRBD1 (5 bases). The CDR3 loop reads CASSLGGIYGYTF. The CDR3 bases are TGTGCCAGCAGCTTAGGGGGGATCTATGGCTACACCTTC.